This is a list of T cell receptor beta chains from one sample in a study of T cell responses to AZD1222 COVID-19 vaccine. The table came from immunoSEQ multiplex PCR; TCRdb's copy has only in-frame clones and leaves some out. The sample consists of 90,000 to 130,000 clones, 81% of them appearing once. The sequenced sample was peripheral blood, obtained on day 0 of AZD1222 vaccination. The receptor set was obtained from an adult in good health. CDR3s include the opening cysteine and the closing phenylalanine or tryptophan. D genes are given only for firm matches. The size field is filled for only some rows; it gives once, few, many or a size class.

clone size	V gene	J gene	D gene	CDR3 protein	CDR3 DNA
.	TRBV6-5	TRBJ1-1	.	CASRQRDNKNTEAFF	TGTGCCAGCAGACAGAGGGACAACAAGAACACTGAAGCTTTCTTT
.	TRBV30	TRBJ1-6	.	CARSGFGGNSPLHF	TGTGCCCGTTCGGGGTTCGGCGGTAATTCACCCCTCCACTTT
.	TRBV6-6	TRBJ1-5	.	CASRTESYSNQPQHF	TGTGCCAGCAGGACAGAGTCATATAGCAATCAGCCCCAGCATTTT
.	TRBV6-2/TRBV6-3	TRBJ1-5	TRBD1	CASSPRTGGVGQPQHF	TGTGCCAGCAGCCCTAGGACAGGGGGAGTTGGACAGCCCCAGCATTTT
few	TRBV5-1	TRBJ1-6	TRBD1	CASSPGQGRYNSPLHF	TGCGCCAGCAGCCCGGGACAGGGACGCTATAATTCACCCCTCCACTTT
.	TRBV19	TRBJ2-3	TRBD2	CASSTGLVPDTQYF	TGTGCCAGTAGTACCGGACTAGTCCCAGATACGCAGTATTTT
once	TRBV21-1	TRBJ2-3	.	CASSNPRSTDTQYF	TGTGCCAGCAGCAACCCCCGGAGCACAGATACGCAGTATTTT
.	TRBV7-2	TRBJ2-2	.	CASSRRGVNTGELFF	TGTGCCAGCAGCCGTCGTGGGGTGAACACCGGGGAGCTGTTTTTT
.	TRBV4-3	TRBJ2-3	TRBD2	CASSQGDGGGSTDTQYF	TGCGCCAGCAGCCAAGGAGACGGCGGGGGAAGCACAGATACGCAGTATTTT
.	TRBV2	TRBJ1-3	TRBD1	CASTLDRSWGNTIYF	TGTGCCAGCACGTTGGACAGGAGTTGGGGAAACACCATATATTTT
.	TRBV18	TRBJ1-4	.	CASSPTGGTREKLFF	TGTGCCAGCTCACCCACTGGGGGGACACGCGAAAAACTGTTTTTT
once	TRBV30	TRBJ1-2	TRBD1	CAWSRHSRGTGVAYGYTF	TGTGCCTGGAGTCGCCACTCTCGCGGGACAGGGGTCGCCTATGGCTACACCTTC
few	TRBV7-2	TRBJ1-1	.	CASSPLPRGNTEAFF	TGTGCCAGCAGCCCCCTTCCCAGGGGTAACACTGAAGCTTTCTTT
.	TRBV5-4	TRBJ2-2	.	CASSSGAGLLRELFF	TGTGCCAGCAGCTCAGGGGCCGGCCTTCTTAGGGAGCTGTTTTTT
.	TRBV19	TRBJ1-6	TRBD1	CASSIGQGRHSPLHF	TGTGCCAGTAGTATAGGACAGGGGCGTCATTCACCCCTCCACTTT
.	TRBV20-1	TRBJ1-1	.	CSASEEVGRLGEAFF	TGCAGTGCTAGTGAGGAGGTCGGTCGGCTGGGTGAAGCTTTCTTT
.	TRBV19	TRBJ2-2	TRBD1	CASFGQGRNTGELFF	TGTGCCAGCTTCGGACAGGGACGGAACACCGGGGAGCTGTTTTTT
.	TRBV10-1	TRBJ2-1	TRBD2	CASSASGRMNEQFF	TGCGCCAGCAGTGCAAGCGGGAGAATGAATGAGCAGTTCTTC
.	TRBV5-4	TRBJ2-3	TRBD2	CASSPQTSGTGGTQYF	TGTGCCAGCAGCCCACAGACTAGCGGGACGGGAGGTACGCAGTATTTT
.	TRBV3-1/TRBV3-2	TRBJ2-1	.	CASSREAGIGGNEQFF	TGTGCCAGCAGCCGCGAGGCTGGAATCGGGGGCAATGAGCAGTTCTTC
once	TRBV4-2	TRBJ1-6	TRBD1	CASTPKLGQANSPLHF	TGTGCCAGCACCCCCAAATTGGGACAGGCTAATTCACCCCTCCACTTT
few	TRBV9	TRBJ1-1	.	CASSARQRTGNTEAFF	TGTGCCAGCAGCGCACGACAAAGGACGGGGAACACTGAAGCTTTCTTT
.	TRBV30	TRBJ2-1	.	CAWSRVTSVYNEQFF	TGTGCCTGGAGCCGTGTGACAAGCGTCTACAATGAGCAGTTCTTC
.	TRBV7-6	TRBJ1-5	.	CASSLQEETKTGEQPQHF	TGTGCCAGCAGCTTACAGGAAGAGACAAAGACGGGGGAGCAGCCCCAGCATTTT
.	TRBV6-5	TRBJ2-3	.	CASRETGTTDTQYF	TGTGCCAGCAGAGAGACAGGAACCACAGATACGCAGTATTTT
.	TRBV3-1/TRBV3-2	TRBJ1-3	.	CASSRTEGRNTIYF	TGTGCCAGCAGCCGAACCGAAGGACGAAACACCATATATTTT
.	TRBV4-3	TRBJ2-3	TRBD2	CASSQQPLAGGTDTQYF	TGCGCCAGCAGCCAACAACCGCTAGCGGGAGGTACAGATACGCAGTATTTT
.	TRBV6-6	TRBJ2-7	.	CASSYSDKGGHEQYF	TGTGCCAGCAGTTACTCGGATAAGGGGGGCCACGAGCAGTACTTC
.	TRBV5-5	TRBJ2-7	.	CASSFSTGSSYEQYF	TGTGCCAGCAGCTTTTCGACGGGGAGCTCCTACGAGCAGTACTTC
many	TRBV2	TRBJ1-2	.	CASDWDRRDDGYTF	TGTGCCAGCGACTGGGACCGCCGAGATGATGGCTACACCTTC
few	TRBV5-1	TRBJ1-1	.	CASSLAPGDTEAFF	TGCGCCAGCAGCTTGGCCCCGGGGGACACTGAAGCTTTCTTT
.	TRBV6-4	TRBJ2-1	TRBD1	CASSVGQGATYEQFF	TGTGCCAGCAGTGTAGGGCAGGGGGCGACTTATGAGCAGTTCTTC
.	TRBV19	TRBJ1-5	.	CASSIRLPNQPQHF	TGTGCCAGTAGTATACGACTGCCCAATCAGCCCCAGCATTTT
.	TRBV11-2	TRBJ2-7	TRBD2	CASSSAGGSYEQYF	TGTGCCAGCAGCTCGGCGGGAGGTTCCTACGAGCAGTACTTC
.	TRBV18	TRBJ2-4	TRBD2	CASSPQTAGDIQYF	TGTGCCAGCTCACCCCAAACGGCGGGAGACATTCAGTACTTC
.	TRBV6-5	TRBJ1-1	TRBD1	CATLPGTGNTEAFF	TGTGCCACACTACCAGGGACAGGGAACACTGAAGCTTTCTTT
.	TRBV24-1	TRBJ2-3	.	CATSAALDTQYF	TGTGCCACCAGTGCCGCATTAGATACGCAGTATTTT
.	TRBV11-2	TRBJ1-1	.	CASSSGAQAFF	TGTGCCAGCAGCTCAGGGGCTCAAGCTTTCTTT
.	TRBV9	TRBJ2-5	TRBD2	CASSSRLAGGFSLETQYF	TGTGCCAGCAGCTCCCGACTTGCGGGGGGGTTCTCTCTGGAGACCCAGTACTTC
.	TRBV27	TRBJ2-3	.	CASRGHRLSADTQYF	TGTGCCAGCAGAGGACACCGCCTAAGTGCAGATACGCAGTATTTT
.	TRBV6-5	TRBJ1-1	TRBD1	CASTTGGSGNTEAFF	TGTGCCAGCACGACAGGGGGTTCGGGGAACACTGAAGCTTTCTTT
.	TRBV19	TRBJ2-3	.	CASGSPVTDTQYF	TGTGCCAGCGGGAGTCCAGTCACAGATACGCAGTATTTT
.	TRBV28	TRBJ2-6	TRBD2	CASSLLGGGSGANVLTF	TGTGCCAGCAGTTTACTGGGCGGGGGCTCTGGGGCCAACGTCCTGACTTTC
.	TRBV5-3	TRBJ2-3	.	CARSLGEICTDTQYF	TGTGCCAGAAGCTTAGGAGAGATCTGCACAGATACGCAGTATTTT
.	TRBV19	TRBJ2-1	TRBD2	CASIPGGTSGFVYNNEQFF	TGTGCCAGTATCCCCGGGGGGACTAGCGGGTTCGTTTACAACAATGAGCAGTTCTTC
once	TRBV7-2	TRBJ1-1	TRBD1	CASSSRGGGTTEAFF	TGTGCCAGCAGCTCCCGGGGAGGGGGCACCACTGAAGCTTTCTTT
.	TRBV19	TRBJ2-7	TRBD1	CASSTLDRAEQYF	TGTGCCAGTAGTACACTGGACAGGGCCGAGCAGTACTTC
once	TRBV28	TRBJ1-4	TRBD1	CASSLLGQGNEKLFF	TGTGCCAGCAGTTTATTAGGACAGGGTAACGAAAAACTGTTTTTT
once	TRBV25-1	TRBJ2-3	TRBD2	CASRVAGGNADTQYF	TGTGCCAGCAGGGTAGCGGGAGGGAACGCAGATACGCAGTATTTT
.	TRBV4-1	TRBJ2-1	TRBD1	CASSQEHRGSYNEQFF	TGCGCCAGCAGCCAAGAGCACAGGGGCTCCTACAATGAGCAGTTCTTC
.	TRBV3-1/TRBV3-2	TRBJ1-3	.	CASSQGQRYSSGNTIYF	TGTGCCAGCAGCCAGGGACAACGCTACTCCTCTGGAAACACCATATATTTT